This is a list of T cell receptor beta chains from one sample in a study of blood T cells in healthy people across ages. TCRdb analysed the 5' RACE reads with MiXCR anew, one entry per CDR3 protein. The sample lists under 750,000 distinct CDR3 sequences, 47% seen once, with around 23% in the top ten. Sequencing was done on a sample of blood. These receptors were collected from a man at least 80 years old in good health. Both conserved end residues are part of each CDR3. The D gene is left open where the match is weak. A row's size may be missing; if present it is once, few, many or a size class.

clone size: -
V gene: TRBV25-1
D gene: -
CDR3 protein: CASSEFGGREKLFF

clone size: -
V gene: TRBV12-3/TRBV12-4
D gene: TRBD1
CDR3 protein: CASSSLGTENIQYF

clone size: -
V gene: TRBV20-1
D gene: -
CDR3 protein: CSAQRGTGDYGYTF

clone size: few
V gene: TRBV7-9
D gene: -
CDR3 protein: CASSLRLEVGRRETQYF

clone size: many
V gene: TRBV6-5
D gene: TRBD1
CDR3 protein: CASTTLVARGREQYF

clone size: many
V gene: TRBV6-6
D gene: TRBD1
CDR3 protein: CASRAGTGDEKLFF

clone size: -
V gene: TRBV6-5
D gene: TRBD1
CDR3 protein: CASSGRQGPYNEQFF

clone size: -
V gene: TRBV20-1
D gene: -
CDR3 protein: CSARDGGSYNSPLHF

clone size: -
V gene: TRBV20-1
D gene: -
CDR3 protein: CSASRWDTQYF

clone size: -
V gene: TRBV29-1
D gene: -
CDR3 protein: CSVGRATSYGYTF

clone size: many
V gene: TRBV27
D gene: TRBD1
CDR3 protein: CASSLGQGDGYTF

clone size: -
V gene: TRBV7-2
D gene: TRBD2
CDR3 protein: CASSLVLAGGPGHEQFF

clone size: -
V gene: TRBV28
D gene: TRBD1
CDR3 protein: CASSSQTGRAEAFF

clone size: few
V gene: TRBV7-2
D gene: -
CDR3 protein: CASSWGGRQETQYF

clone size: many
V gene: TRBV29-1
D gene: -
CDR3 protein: CSVVPLGGYSSGANVLTF

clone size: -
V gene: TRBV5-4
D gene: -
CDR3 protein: CASSARRQGTYEQYF

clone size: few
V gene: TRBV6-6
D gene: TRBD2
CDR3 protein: CASSSGTKETQYF

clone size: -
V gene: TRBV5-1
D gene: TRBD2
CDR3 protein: CATTERETTGELFF

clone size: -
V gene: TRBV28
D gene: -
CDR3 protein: CASSFPAGEQYF

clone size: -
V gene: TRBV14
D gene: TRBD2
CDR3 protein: CASSPLAGEETQFF

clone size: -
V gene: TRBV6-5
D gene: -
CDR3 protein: CASSLRDGSNQPQPF

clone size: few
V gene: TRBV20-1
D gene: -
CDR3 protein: CSARGRGDTYEQYF

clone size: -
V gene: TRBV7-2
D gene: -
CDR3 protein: CASSLSSVLTYEQYF

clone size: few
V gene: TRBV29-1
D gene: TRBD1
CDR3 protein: CSVRQGIDQPQHF

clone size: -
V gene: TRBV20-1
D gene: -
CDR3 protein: CSASSFGSYNKQFF

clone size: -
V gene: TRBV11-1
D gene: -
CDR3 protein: CASSLLAGTEAFF

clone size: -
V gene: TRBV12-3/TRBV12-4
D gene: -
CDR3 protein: CASSLIAPAEQYF

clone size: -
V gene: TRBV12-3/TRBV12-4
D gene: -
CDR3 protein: CASSPRNGRDTGELFF

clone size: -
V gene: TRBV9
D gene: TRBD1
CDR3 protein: CASSVGGQGRNEQFF

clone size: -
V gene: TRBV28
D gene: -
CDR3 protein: CASSSTWAGPTYEQYF

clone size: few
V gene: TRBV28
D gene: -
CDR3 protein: CASSLTDYNEQFF

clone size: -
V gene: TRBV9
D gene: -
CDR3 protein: CASSLTSGGNNEQFF

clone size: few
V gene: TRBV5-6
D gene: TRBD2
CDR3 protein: CASSLLAGGSLVQYF

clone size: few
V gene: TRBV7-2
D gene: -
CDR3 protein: CASSFEGYYEQYF

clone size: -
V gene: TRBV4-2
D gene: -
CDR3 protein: CASSPRQETYEQYF

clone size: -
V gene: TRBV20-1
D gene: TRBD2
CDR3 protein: CSAIKGTSQGYEQYF

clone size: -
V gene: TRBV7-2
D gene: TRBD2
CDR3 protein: CASSAAGDSGEQYF

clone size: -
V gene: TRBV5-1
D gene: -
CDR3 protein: CASSLEIPADGYTF

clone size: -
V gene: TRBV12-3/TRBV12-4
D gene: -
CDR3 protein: CASSLMLTAGNNEQFF

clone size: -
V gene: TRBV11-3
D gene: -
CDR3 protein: CASSLAPKNTDTQYF